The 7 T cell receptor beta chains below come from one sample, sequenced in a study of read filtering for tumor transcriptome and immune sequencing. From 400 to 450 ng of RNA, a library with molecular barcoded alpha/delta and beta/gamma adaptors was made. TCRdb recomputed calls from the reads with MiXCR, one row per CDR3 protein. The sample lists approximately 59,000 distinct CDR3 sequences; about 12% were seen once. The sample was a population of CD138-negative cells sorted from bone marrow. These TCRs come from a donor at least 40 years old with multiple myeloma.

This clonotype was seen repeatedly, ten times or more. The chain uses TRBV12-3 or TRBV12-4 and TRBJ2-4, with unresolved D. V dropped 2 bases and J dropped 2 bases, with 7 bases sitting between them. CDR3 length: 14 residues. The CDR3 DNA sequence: TGTGCCAGCAGTTTACAAGGGACCAAAAACATTCAGTACTTC. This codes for CASSLQGTKNIQYF.

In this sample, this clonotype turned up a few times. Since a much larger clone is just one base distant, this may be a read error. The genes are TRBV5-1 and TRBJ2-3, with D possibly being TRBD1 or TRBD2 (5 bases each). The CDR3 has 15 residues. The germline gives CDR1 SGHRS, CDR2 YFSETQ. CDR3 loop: CASSRDPGSTGTQYF. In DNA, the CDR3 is TGCGCCAGCAGCCGCGACCCAGGGAGCACAGGTACGCAGTATTTT.

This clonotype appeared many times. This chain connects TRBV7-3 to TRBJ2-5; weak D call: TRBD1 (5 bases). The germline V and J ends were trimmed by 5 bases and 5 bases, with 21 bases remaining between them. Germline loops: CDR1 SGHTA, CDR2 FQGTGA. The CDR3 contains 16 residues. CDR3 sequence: CASSPTGRVGPETQYF. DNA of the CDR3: TGTGCCAGCAGCCCAACAGGCAGGGTGGGTCCTGAGACCCAGTACTTC.

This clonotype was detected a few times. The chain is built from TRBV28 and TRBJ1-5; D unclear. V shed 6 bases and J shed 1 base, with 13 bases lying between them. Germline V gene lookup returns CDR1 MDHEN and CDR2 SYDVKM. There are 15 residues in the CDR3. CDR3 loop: CASSSRGGSNQPQHF. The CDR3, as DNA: TGTGCCAGCAGCTCCCGCGGAGGGAGCAATCAGCCCCAGCATTTT.

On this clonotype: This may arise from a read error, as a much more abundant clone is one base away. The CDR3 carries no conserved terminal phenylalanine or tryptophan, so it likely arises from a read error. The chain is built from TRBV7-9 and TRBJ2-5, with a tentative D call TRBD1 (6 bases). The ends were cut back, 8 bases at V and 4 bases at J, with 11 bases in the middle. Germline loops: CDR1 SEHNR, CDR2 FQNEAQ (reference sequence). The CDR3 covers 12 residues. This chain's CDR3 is CASVRGVETQYL. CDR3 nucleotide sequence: TGTGCCAGCGTCAGGGGTGTAGAGACCCAGTACCTC.

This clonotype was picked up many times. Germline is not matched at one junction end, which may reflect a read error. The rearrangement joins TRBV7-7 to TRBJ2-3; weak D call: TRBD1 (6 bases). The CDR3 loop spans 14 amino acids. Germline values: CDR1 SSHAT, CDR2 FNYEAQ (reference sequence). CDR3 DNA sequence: TGTGCTAGCAGCCTCCAGGGGCACACAGATACGCAGTATTTT. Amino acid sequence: CASSLQGHTDTQYF.

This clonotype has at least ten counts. The CDR3, as DNA: TGCAGTGCAACCGAGGGAGGCGAAAAACTGTTTTTT. This sequence encodes CSATEGGEKLFF. This chain joins TRBV20-1 and TRBJ1-4; no clear D. CDR3 size: 12 residues. The germline CDR1 and CDR2 sequences are DFQATT and SNEGSKA (reference sequence). With 6 bases removed from V and 8 bases from J, the gap between germline ends came to 13 bases.